A selection of T cell receptor beta chains follows, all from one sample in a study of blood T cell repertoires in COVID-19. Sequencing was performed with immunoSEQ multiplex PCR; in TCRdb, only in-frame clones are kept and a portion is missing. The sample records 84,000 or so clones, roughly 74% being singletons. The material sequenced was peripheral blood. The receptors were sampled from a man in his 70s with COVID-19, enrolled during active disease. The CDR3 runs from the conserved cysteine through the conserved F or W. Fields, in order: clone size, D gene, J gene, V gene, CDR3 DNA, CDR3 protein. A D gene is named only where the DNA matches it firmly. Some rows mark clone size as missing; the rest say once, few, many or name a class of expanded clone.

clone size: -; D gene: TRBD1; J gene: TRBJ2-2; V gene: TRBV7-9; CDR3 DNA: TGTGCCAGCAGCGGACAGGGGGCGGACACCGGGGAGCTGTTTTTT; CDR3 protein: CASSGQGADTGELFF
clone size: -; D gene: TRBD1; J gene: TRBJ1-5; V gene: TRBV11-3; CDR3 DNA: TGTGCCAGCAGCTCCCGGGACAGGAATTATAGCAATCAGCCCCAGCATTTT; CDR3 protein: CASSSRDRNYSNQPQHF
clone size: -; D gene: -; J gene: TRBJ1-5; V gene: TRBV2; CDR3 DNA: TGTGCCAGCAGTGGTGAGGGCAATCAGCCCCAGCATTTT; CDR3 protein: CASSGEGNQPQHF
clone size: -; D gene: TRBD2; J gene: TRBJ2-1; V gene: TRBV7-2; CDR3 DNA: TGTGCCAGCAGCACCTATAGGGGGACTAGCCTTCTACAGTTCTTC; CDR3 protein: CASSTYRGTSLLQFF
clone size: -; D gene: TRBD2; J gene: TRBJ2-1; V gene: TRBV4-3; CDR3 DNA: TGCGCCAGCAGCCAGAGGACTAGCGGGAGAGACAATGAGCAGTTCTTC; CDR3 protein: CASSQRTSGRDNEQFF
clone size: -; D gene: -; J gene: TRBJ1-4; V gene: TRBV19; CDR3 DNA: TGTGCCAGTAGTCCCGGACAAACTAATAATGAAAAACTGTTTTTT; CDR3 protein: CASSPGQTNNEKLFF
clone size: -; D gene: TRBD1; J gene: TRBJ1-4; V gene: TRBV28; CDR3 DNA: TGTGCCAGCAGCACCGACAGGGGGGGTGAAAAACTGTTTTTT; CDR3 protein: CASSTDRGGEKLFF
clone size: -; D gene: TRBD1; J gene: TRBJ2-7; V gene: TRBV28; CDR3 DNA: TGTGCCAGCAGTTTTAAGGGGGCCTACCACGAGCAGTACTTC; CDR3 protein: CASSFKGAYHEQYF
clone size: many; D gene: TRBD1; J gene: TRBJ1-4; V gene: TRBV28; CDR3 DNA: TGTGCCAGCAGTATCCGGGACAGGGGTTATAATGAAAAACTGTTTTTT; CDR3 protein: CASSIRDRGYNEKLFF
clone size: -; D gene: -; J gene: TRBJ2-7; V gene: TRBV27; CDR3 DNA: TGTGCCAGCAGTTTTGCTGACAGGCCCTACGAGCAGTACTTC; CDR3 protein: CASSFADRPYEQYF
clone size: -; D gene: -; J gene: TRBJ1-3; V gene: TRBV4-3; CDR3 DNA: TGCGCCAGCAGCCAAGAGTACAGAAGCCCTGGAAACACCATATATTTT; CDR3 protein: CASSQEYRSPGNTIYF
clone size: once; D gene: -; J gene: TRBJ1-1; V gene: TRBV18; CDR3 DNA: TGTGCCAGCTCACCACAATACAGGGTTAGGAACACTGAAGCTTTCTTT; CDR3 protein: CASSPQYRVRNTEAFF
clone size: -; D gene: -; J gene: TRBJ1-5; V gene: TRBV25-1; CDR3 DNA: TGTGCCAGCAGTCAGTATAGCAATCAGCCCCAGCATTTT; CDR3 protein: CASSQYSNQPQHF
clone size: -; D gene: TRBD1; J gene: TRBJ1-4; V gene: TRBV3-1/TRBV3-2; CDR3 DNA: TGTGCCAGCAGCCGGTCGGGACAGGGAACTAATGAAAAACTGTTTTTT; CDR3 protein: CASSRSGQGTNEKLFF
clone size: -; D gene: -; J gene: TRBJ1-3; V gene: TRBV11-3; CDR3 DNA: TGTGCCAGCAGCTTAGGCGGGGCTGGAAACACCATATATTTT; CDR3 protein: CASSLGGAGNTIYF
clone size: -; D gene: -; J gene: TRBJ1-2; V gene: TRBV2; CDR3 DNA: TGTGCCAGCACTCCGACCCGGGGTGGCAACTATGGCTACACCTTC; CDR3 protein: CASTPTRGGNYGYTF
clone size: -; D gene: -; J gene: TRBJ2-1; V gene: TRBV5-1; CDR3 DNA: TGCGCCAGCAGCGGTGGAGGGGCCTACAATGAGCAGTTCTTC; CDR3 protein: CASSGGGAYNEQFF
clone size: -; D gene: -; J gene: TRBJ1-1; V gene: TRBV9; CDR3 DNA: TGTGCCAGCAGCGCAACGGGAAACCCCATGAACACTGAAGCTTTCTTT; CDR3 protein: CASSATGNPMNTEAFF
clone size: -; D gene: -; J gene: TRBJ2-5; V gene: TRBV6-2/TRBV6-3; CDR3 DNA: TGTGCCAGCAGTCCACGGAAGGGCGGGAAAGAGACCCAGTACTTC; CDR3 protein: CASSPRKGGKETQYF
clone size: many; D gene: TRBD2; J gene: TRBJ2-5; V gene: TRBV3-1/TRBV3-2; CDR3 DNA: TGTGCCAGCAGCCACATGGGACTAGCGGGAGAAGAGACCCAGTACTTC; CDR3 protein: CASSHMGLAGEETQYF
clone size: -; D gene: TRBD2; J gene: TRBJ2-3; V gene: TRBV10-3; CDR3 DNA: TGTGCCATCAGTGTCAGTACTAGCGGGAGGCCAGATACGCAGTATTTT; CDR3 protein: CAISVSTSGRPDTQYF
clone size: once; D gene: TRBD1; J gene: TRBJ1-2; V gene: TRBV6-1; CDR3 DNA: TGTGCCAGCAGTGAAGCGGCCGGACAGGGGTATGGCTACACCTTC; CDR3 protein: CASSEAAGQGYGYTF
clone size: -; D gene: -; J gene: TRBJ1-4; V gene: TRBV11-1; CDR3 DNA: TGTGCCAGCAGTTCAAGAGGGGGTGAAAAACTGTTTTTT; CDR3 protein: CASSSRGGEKLFF
clone size: -; D gene: TRBD1; J gene: TRBJ1-2; V gene: TRBV18; CDR3 DNA: TGTGCCAGCTCACCGGGACAGGAATATGGCTACACCTTC; CDR3 protein: CASSPGQEYGYTF
clone size: few; D gene: TRBD1; J gene: TRBJ2-7; V gene: TRBV18; CDR3 DNA: TGTGCCAGCTCACCCCGACAGGGGGTCTACGAGCAGTACTTC; CDR3 protein: CASSPRQGVYEQYF
clone size: -; D gene: TRBD2; J gene: TRBJ2-7; V gene: TRBV5-6; CDR3 DNA: TGTGCCAGCAGCCAGACCGGACTAGCGGGAGAATACGAGCAGTACTTC; CDR3 protein: CASSQTGLAGEYEQYF
clone size: few; D gene: -; J gene: TRBJ1-3; V gene: TRBV7-8; CDR3 DNA: TGTGCCAGCAGCTTGTTGGGGCACCGCTCTGGAAACACCATATATTTT; CDR3 protein: CASSLLGHRSGNTIYF
clone size: once; D gene: TRBD2; J gene: TRBJ2-1; V gene: TRBV4-3; CDR3 DNA: TGCGCCAGCAGCCAAGATAGGTCGCTAGCGGCATACAATGAGCAGTTCTTC; CDR3 protein: CASSQDRSLAAYNEQFF
clone size: -; D gene: TRBD1; J gene: TRBJ1-6; V gene: TRBV7-2; CDR3 DNA: TGTGCCAGCAGCCCACGGACAGGGGGTTATAATTCACCCCTCCACTTT; CDR3 protein: CASSPRTGGYNSPLHF
clone size: -; D gene: TRBD1; J gene: TRBJ2-1; V gene: TRBV29-1; CDR3 DNA: TGCAGCGTTGCGCAGGGGGTCAACAATGAGCAGTTCTTC; CDR3 protein: CSVAQGVNNEQFF
clone size: -; D gene: -; J gene: TRBJ2-7; V gene: TRBV11-3; CDR3 DNA: TGTGCCAGCAGCTTAGTCGGAGGGTACGAGCAGTACTTC; CDR3 protein: CASSLVGGYEQYF
clone size: -; D gene: TRBD1; J gene: TRBJ2-5; V gene: TRBV7-9; CDR3 DNA: TGTGCCAGCAGCGGGGACAGCCAAGAGACCCAGTACTTC; CDR3 protein: CASSGDSQETQYF
clone size: -; D gene: TRBD1; J gene: TRBJ1-4; V gene: TRBV28; CDR3 DNA: TGTGCCAGCAGTCTATACAGGGGGGGGAATGAAAAACTGTTTTTT; CDR3 protein: CASSLYRGGNEKLFF